The entry below gives a single TCR beta chain sequence along with its context. Under the authors' procedure: Reference gene primer amplification gave nucleated cell count estimates. The table came from immunoSEQ multiplex PCR; TCRdb's copy has only in-frame clones and leaves some out. From that table come the V and J calls and clone size; the DNA was used to work out D and trimming. The table has about 200,000 clones, around 84% seen once; the top ten hold about 19%. This CDR3 is 11 amino acids long. Trimming left V 3 bases short and J 15 bases short, with 15 bases between. The V gene's germline CDR1 is DFQATT and CDR2 SNEGSKA (reference sequence). This specimen belongs to a study of blood T cell repertoires in COVID-19. For the study at large: COVID-19 samples from acute and convalescent phases originated in the United States, Italy and Spain.

Cohort 3 recovered donors had two negative PCRs, clearance, or symptom resolution. Material: PBMCs or T cells enriched from blood (not recorded which). This chain connects TRBV20-1 to TRBJ2-1; tentative D call: TRBD2 (5 bases). The clonotype originates from a man aged 35-49 years who had recovered from COVID-19. Written as DNA, the CDR3 is TGCAGTGCTAGGCTAACACTAGAAAGGTTCTTC. This encodes CSARLTLERFF.